A selection of T cell receptor beta chains follows, all from one sample in a study of shared clonotypes between healthy human individuals. TCRdb's copy holds only in-frame clones and misses some; the assay was immunoSEQ multiplex PCR. The table has roughly 2,500,000 clones, 93% seen once. Sequenced material: naive CD4+ T cells from PBMCs. Source of these receptors: a man aged 18 to 30 in good health. Some clones in this sample may be carry-over from other donors' samples. The CDR3 runs from the conserved cysteine through the conserved F or W. The order of the fields is J gene, clone size, V gene, D gene, CDR3 DNA, CDR3 protein. The D gene is left open where the match is weak. Rows give clone size only sometimes, using once, few, many, or a class for an expanded clone.

TRBJ1-5 NA TRBV28 NA TGTGCCCTGGGGGATCAGCCCCAGCATTTT CALGDQPQHF
TRBJ2-7 NA TRBV7-9 TRBD2 TGTGCCAGCAGCTTAGTACCCTCTAGCGGGAGCTCCTACGAGCAGTACTTC CASSLVPSSGSSYEQYF
TRBJ2-5 NA TRBV7-8 TRBD2 TGTGCCAGCAGCCTAGCGGGAGAGACCCAGTACTTC CASSLAGETQYF
TRBJ2-1 NA TRBV9 NA TGTGCCAGCAGCGTAGGCCCGTACAATGAGCAGTTCTTC CASSVGPYNEQFF
TRBJ2-3 NA TRBV4-3 TRBD2 TGCGCCAGCAGCCCCCGGGGGGAGGCAGATACGCAGTATTTT CASSPRGEADTQYF
TRBJ1-2 NA TRBV30 NA TGTGCCTGGGAGTACGGTGGCTACACCTTC CAWEYGGYTF
TRBJ1-2 NA TRBV15 NA TGTGCCACCAGCAGAGATAATTTCGCAGAGGGCTATGGCTACACCTTC CATSRDNFAEGYGYTF
TRBJ2-3 NA TRBV7-9 NA TGTGCCAGCAGCTTGCGGCGGGGAGAGATCACAGATACGCAGTATTTT CASSLRRGEITDTQYF
TRBJ2-1 once TRBV11-2 NA TGTGCCAGCAGCCCAGGGACTCAATACAATGAGCAGTTCTTC CASSPGTQYNEQFF
TRBJ2-1 once TRBV7-3 NA TGTGCCAGCAGCTTATCCGAGTCCCACAATGAGCAGTTCTTC CASSLSESHNEQFF